This T cell receptor beta chain originates from a study of blood T cell repertoires in COVID-19. Across the study: COVID-19 samples collected from the United States, Italy and Spain covered acute and convalescent phases. Sources were T cells, B-cell-depleted T cells, or PBMCs; the material itself was cDNA or gDNA.

This clone appeared once. In the source study's methods: Quantification of nucleated cells was approximated via reference gene primer amplification. This table comes from immunoSEQ multiplex PCR, and its TCRdb copy is limited to in-frame clones, with some not included. For V, J and clone size, that table is used; D and trimming come from the DNA. The repertoire holds about 98,000 clones, with 81% as singletons. Germline CDR1 reads LNHDA; CDR2 reads SQIVND (reference sequence). V lost 4 bases and J lost 2; bases outside the gene matches: 13. The CDR3 is made up of 18 amino acids. The chain joins TRBV19 to TRBJ1-2, with 10 bases fitting TRBD1. Specimen: peripheral blood. The sequence derives from an elderly woman with acute or convalescent COVID-19. CDR3 protein: CASSSLRDRGGSNYGYTF. For the CDR3, the DNA is TGTGCCAGTAGTAGTCTCCGGGACAGGGGAGGGTCAAACTATGGCTACACCTTC. Using reference TRBV19 and TRBJ1-2 for the parts outside the CDR3, the full variable domain is DGGITQSPKYLFRKEGQNVTLSCEQNLNHDAMYWYRQDPGQGLRLIYYSQIVNDFQKGDIAEGYSVSREKKESFPLTVTSAQKNPTAFYLCASSSLRDRGGSNYGYTFGSGTRLTVV.